The 23 T cell receptor beta chains below come from one sample, sequenced in a study of regulatory T cells in long-lasting Graves disease. Libraries of TCR beta came from iRepertoire HTBI primers plus Arm-PCR of CDR3 regions. TCRdb reanalysed the multiplex PCR reads using MiXCR and keeps one entry per CDR3 protein. Of 400,000 to 450,000 distinct CDR3 sequences listed, about 25% are singletons. The time point: persistent/refractory GD, antithyroid drugs over 5 years with positive TRAb. After RNA was extracted from PBMCs, the TCR library was made from it. The sequenced sample was peripheral blood mononuclear cells (PBMCs), obtained when the disease was refractory, from a patient treated with antithyroid drugs. The receptor set was obtained from a female donor with Graves disease.

This clonotype was detected only a few times. V gene TRBV5-1 combines with J gene TRBJ1-6; no clear D gene. CDR1 is SGHRS and CDR2 is YFSETQ in the germline V gene. The CDR3 totals 14 residues. Trimming took 4 bases from V and 6 from J, leaving 11 bases between them. The CDR3 region is CASSPSPSNSPLHF. The CDR3 DNA follows: TGCGCCAGCAGCCCCTCGCCGAGTAATTCACCCCTCCACTTT.

The rearrangement uses TRBV6-1 and TRBJ1-1; D is undetermined. CDR1 MNHNS and CDR2 SASEGT come from the germline V gene. The CDR3 contains 13 residues. The V end lost 7 bases, the J end lost 1 base, and 10 bases lay between the germline ends. CDR3 protein: CASKIGPNTEAFF. Here the CDR3 DNA reads TGTGCCAGCAAGATCGGGCCGAACACTGAAGCTTTCTTT.

This clonotype came up many times. The chain recombines TRBV2 with TRBJ1-6, with D perhaps TRBD1 (6 bases). CDR1 is SNHLY, CDR2 FYNNEI, per germline. The CDR3 spans 15 residues. The V end lost 2 bases, the J end lost 5 bases, and 10 bases lay between the germline ends. The CDR3 DNA follows: TGTGCCAGCAGTGAAATCGGACAGCATAATTCACCCCTCCACTTT. Its translation: CASSEIGQHNSPLHF.

This clonotype was seen repeatedly, ten times or more. The genes are TRBV27 and TRBJ1-1; tentatively, D is TRBD1 (5 bases). The CDR3 runs 14 residues. Trimming took off 0 bases at V and 3 bases at J, with 8 bases between the two ends. CDR1 MNHEY and CDR2 SMNVEV come from the germline V gene (reference sequence). This chain's CDR3 is CASSLSGTYTEAFF. The CDR3 DNA reads as TGTGCCAGCAGTTTATCGGGGACGTACACTGAAGCTTTCTTT.

For this clonotype: As the CDR3 is not closed by the conserved phenylalanine or tryptophan, this likely results from a read error. The J gene is TRBJ2-7, the V gene TRBV7-2; TRBD1 matches 9 bases. The germline gives CDR1 SGHTA, CDR2 FQGNSA. V gave up 5 bases and J gave up 5 bases; unmatched junction bases: 13. The length of the CDR3 is 16 residues. The CDR3 loop reads CASSQDPGQGFHEQYL. CDR3 in DNA: TGTGCCAGCAGCCAAGACCCGGGACAGGGTTTCCACGAGCAGTACCTC.

This clonotype was recorded at least ten times. The CDR3 loop reads CASKRTGMNTEAFF. CDR3 coding DNA: TGTGCCAGCAAACGGACAGGGATGAACACTGAAGCTTTCTTT. This rearrangement joins TRBV6-1 to TRBJ1-1; 8 bases line up with TRBD1. The CDR3 runs to 14 residues. V was pared by 7 bases and J by 0 bases, with 4 bases of the junction left unmatched. Looked up from germline, CDR1 is MNHNS and CDR2 is SASEGT.

The chain has TRBV11-2 and TRBJ1-5, with D uncertain. The germline V and J ends were trimmed by 7 bases and 7 bases, with 26 bases remaining between them. Germline V gene sequence: CDR1 SGHAT, CDR2 FQNNGV. The CDR3 has 17 amino acids. This CDR3 is CASIPPEGWFGRQPQHF. In DNA, the CDR3 is TGTGCCAGCATCCCCCCGGAGGGCTGGTTTGGAAGACAGCCCCAGCATTTT.

This clonotype has more than one count but fewer than ten. J is TRBJ2-7 and V is TRBV7-2; 9 bases line up with TRBD2. The germline V gene has CDR1 SGHTA and CDR2 FQGNSA. There are 16 residues in the CDR3. V was pared by 5 bases and J by 3 bases, with 11 bases of the junction left unmatched. CDR3 residues: CASSRTGLAGNYEQYF. The CDR3 coding sequence is TGTGCCAGCAGCCGGACTGGGCTAGCGGGAAACTACGAGCAGTACTTC.

V gene TRBV6-5 combines with J gene TRBJ2-7; D may match TRBD1 or TRBD2 (5 bases each). This CDR3 spans 16 amino acids. Germline lookup yields CDR1 MNHEY and CDR2 SVGAGI. V lost 2 bases and J lost 2, with 16 bases in between. The CDR3 loop is CASSYRPPGPAYEQYF. CDR3 nucleotide sequence: TGTGCCAGCAGTTACCGACCGCCGGGACCCGCCTACGAGCAGTACTTC.

There are many counts of this clonotype. This chain joins TRBV29-1 and TRBJ1-1; tentative D call: TRBD1 (5 bases). CDR1 and CDR2 (germline): SQVTM, ANQGSEA. The length of the CDR3 is 13 residues. The V end lost 8 bases, the J end lost 3 bases, and 16 bases lay between the germline ends. The CDR3 loop reads CSIRGRADTEAFF. In DNA form, the CDR3 reads TGCAGCATACGTGGCAGGGCGGACACTGAAGCTTTCTTT.

This clonotype turned up a few times. The CDR3 DNA follows: TGTGCCAGCAGCTTATACCTTTCGGACACTGAAGCTTTCTTT. It encodes CASSLYLSDTEAFF. V usage is TRBV7-3 and J usage is TRBJ1-1; D unresolved. The ends were cut back, 2 bases at V and 3 bases at J, with 10 bases in the middle. The CDR3 spans 14 residues. CDR1 and CDR2 from the germline V gene are SGHTA and FQGTGA. The full variable domain, with the rest looked up from reference TRBV7-3 and TRBJ1-1, is GAGVSQTPSNKVTEKGKYVELRCDPISGHTALYWYRQSLGQGPEFLIYFQGTGAADDSGLPNDRFFAVRPEGSVSTLKIQRTERGDSAVYLCASSLYLSDTEAFFGQGTRLTVV.

In its sample, this clonotype was seen a few times. One base away lies a much larger clone, so this may be a sequencing read error. CDR3 in DNA: TGTGCCAGCAGGCAGAGCAATCAGCCCCAGCATTTT. It encodes CASRQSNQPQHF. This rearrangement joins TRBV7-3 to TRBJ1-5; D unclear. The CDR3 consists of 12 residues. CDR1 is SGHTA, CDR2 FQGTGA, per germline. The V gene lost 6 bases and the J gene lost 1 base, with 4 bases spanning the gap.

This clonotype was detected only a few times. The chain carries TRBV5-1 and TRBJ2-7, with D perhaps given as TRBD1 or TRBD2 (5 bases each). This CDR3 is 12 amino acids long. Trimming shortened V by 4 bases and J by 6 bases, and 11 bases separated the two germline ends. Germline lookup yields CDR1 SGHRS and CDR2 YFSETQ. In DNA form, the CDR3 reads TGCGCCAGCAGCAGGGACGAGAGCGAGCAGTACTTC. This encodes CASSRDESEQYF.

This clonotype was found many times. The chain is built from TRBV20-1 and TRBJ1-1, with D uncertain. Looked up from germline, CDR1 is DFQATT and CDR2 is SNEGSKA (reference sequence). Trimming pared 3 bases from V and 3 bases from J, leaving 8 bases between. The CDR3 totals 12 residues. This CDR3 reads CSARRSHTEAFF. As DNA, the CDR3 is TGCAGTGCTAGGCGCAGTCACACTGAAGCTTTCTTT.

In its sample, this clonotype was seen a few times. This chain uses TRBV9 with TRBJ1-2; 7 nucleotides align to TRBD1. V lost 3 bases to trimming and J lost 6 bases; unmatched junction nucleotides: 8. Germline V gene lookup returns CDR1 SGDLS and CDR2 YYNGEE. The CDR3 is 14 amino acids. This CDR3 is CASSDTQTGDGYTF. CDR3 bases: TGTGCCAGCAGCGACACTCAAACAGGGGATGGCTACACCTTC. The complete variable domain, with remaining parts taken from reference TRBV9 and TRBJ1-2, reads DSGVTQTPKHLITATGQRVTLRCSPRSGDLSVYWYQQSLDQGLQFLIQYYNGEERAKGNILERFSAQQFPDLHSELNLSSLELGDSALYFCASSDTQTGDGYTFGSGTRLTVV.

Ten or more counts support this clonotype. This chain links TRBV6-5 with TRBJ2-2; TRBD1 aligns across 8 bases. The V and J ends lost 2 bases and 4 bases, in that order; junction bases with no gene match: 3. Germline values: CDR1 MNHEY, CDR2 SVGAGI. This CDR3 comprises 15 residues. Written as DNA, the CDR3 is TGTGCCAGCAGTTACCAGGGGGCGGGCACCGGGGAGCTGTTTTTT. The encoded protein is CASSYQGAGTGELFF.

This clonotype was seen more than once but under ten times. This rearrangement joins TRBV27 to TRBJ1-1; 7 bases align to TRBD1. Germline values: CDR1 MNHEY, CDR2 SMNVEV (reference sequence). The CDR3 has 13 residues. V lost 10 bases and J lost 0; bases outside the gene matches: 5. DNA for the CDR3: TGTGCCACCAGGACAGGAGTGAACACTGAAGCTTTCTTT. This translates into CATRTGVNTEAFF.

V is TRBV12-3 or TRBV12-4 and J is TRBJ1-2, with unresolved D. The CDR3 has 13 residues. V lost 3 bases and J lost 10, with 15 bases in between. The CDR3 spells CASSLRVIRNYTF. CDR3 coding DNA: TGTGCCAGCAGTTTGCGGGTGATACGGAACTACACCTTC.

This clonotype was found many times. The rearrangement joins TRBV2 to TRBJ1-5; D is perhaps TRBD1 (5 bases). CDR1 and CDR2 (germline): SNHLY, FYNNEI. The CDR3 consists of 14 residues. V was clipped by 3 bases and J by 4 bases, with 10 bases between them. CDR3 in amino acids: CASSEAGRNQPQHF. For the CDR3, the DNA is TGTGCCAGCAGTGAGGCAGGGAGGAATCAGCCCCAGCATTTT.

The rearrangement links TRBV5-6 to TRBJ2-7; D remains ambiguous. The germline gives CDR1 SGHDT, CDR2 YYEEEE. CDR3 length equals 15 residues. With 1 base removed from V and 0 bases from J, the gap between germline ends came to 11 bases. The CDR3 region is CASSLFLTGSYEQYF. The CDR3 bases are TGTGCCAGCAGCTTGTTCTTGACGGGCTCCTACGAGCAGTACTTC.

This clonotype was detected only a few times. CDR3 protein: CASIKATGFSLNTEAFF. The CDR3 nucleotides are TGTGCCAGTATAAAAGCAACAGGTTTCTCACTGAACACTGAAGCTTTCTTT. The V gene is TRBV19, the J gene TRBJ1-1; D may be TRBD1 (5 bases). The V gene lost 7 bases and the J gene lost 0 bases, with 21 bases spanning the gap. Germline V gives CDR1 LNHDA, CDR2 SQIVND (reference sequence). This CDR3 region has 17 residues.

Of note for this clonotype: One junction end does not reproduce the germline sequence, and a read error may be involved. This sequence joins TRBV7-3 and TRBJ2-5; unclear D gene. Germline V gene data show CDR1 as SGHTA and CDR2 as FQGTGA. The CDR3 is made up of 14 amino acids. The CDR3 DNA reads TGTGCCAGCAGCCTAACCCCATTGGGGGAGACCCAGTACTTC. The encoded protein is CASSLTPLGETQYF.

There are a few counts of this clonotype. The chain uses TRBV6-1 and TRBJ1-4; weak D call: TRBD1 (5 bases). The CDR3 is made up of 14 amino acids. The V end was cut by 8 bases, the J end by 8 bases, with 18 bases between. Germline V gives CDR1 MNHNS, CDR2 SASEGT. The CDR3 is CASRDGGSAEKLFF. In DNA, the CDR3 is TGTGCCAGCCGCGACGGGGGGTCGGCCGAAAAACTGTTTTTT.